Presented here are 27 T cell receptor beta chains from one specimen sequenced in a study of blood T cell repertoires in COVID-19. Profiling relied on immunoSEQ multiplex PCR, and the TCRdb table lists in-frame clones only, not all of them. Of roughly 150,000 clones listed, more than 75% were seen once; the top ten hold roughly 2.1%. The sequenced sample was peripheral blood. The receptors were gathered from a man aged 18 to 30 with acute or convalescent COVID-19.

The chain has TRBV14 and TRBJ2-3; 14 bases agree with TRBD2. The V and J ends lost 4 bases and 6 bases, in that order; junction bases with no gene match: 15. The CDR3 is made up of 19 amino acids. Germline V gives CDR1 SGHDN, CDR2 FVKESK. The CDR3 DNA reads as TGTGCCAGCAGCCCTCGATACCCCGGACTAGCGGGAGGTTGGGATACGCAGTATTTT. As protein: CASSPRYPGLAGGWDTQYF.

The rearrangement uses TRBV14 and TRBJ1-4; D not resolved. The CDR3 is 13 amino acids. Trimming left V 4 bases short and J 8 bases short, with 11 bases between. CDR1 and CDR2 from the germline V gene are SGHDN and FVKESK. CDR3 sequence reads: CASSRRQFEKLFF. The DNA of the CDR3 is TGTGCCAGCAGCCGTCGACAATTCGAAAAACTGTTTTTT.

The CDR3 region is CASSLMGQSYEQYF. In nucleotides, the CDR3 is TGCGCCAGCAGCTTGATGGGCCAGTCCTACGAGCAGTACTTC. The chain has TRBV5-1 and TRBJ2-7; D is uncertain. This CDR3 region has 14 residues. V lost 1 base and J 1 base, leaving 9 bases between the germline ends. Germline values: CDR1 SGHRS, CDR2 YFSETQ.

The chain uses TRBV7-9 and TRBJ2-7; D is perhaps TRBD2 (5 bases). Germline values: CDR1 SEHNR, CDR2 FQNEAQ (reference sequence). This CDR3 comprises 16 residues. The V end was cut by 2 bases, the J end by 2 bases, with 16 bases between. The CDR3 DNA reads as TGTGCCAGCAGCTTAAGTTGGGGTAGCGTAGCCTACGAGCAGTACTTC. Translating it yields CASSLSWGSVAYEQYF.

This chain joins TRBV18 and TRBJ1-4; 8 bases fit TRBD1. V dropped 6 bases and J dropped 5; count of bases not matched to a gene: 17. The CDR3 extends over 18 amino acids. Germline-derived CDR1 and CDR2 are KGHSH and LQKENI. The CDR3 bases are TGTGCCAGCTCGCCGCGGGCAGGGGGCGCGATAATAAATGAAAAACTGTTTTTT. Residues: CASSPRAGGAIINEKLFF.

The V call is TRBV30, the J call TRBJ1-4; 7 positions match TRBD1. The CDR3 is made up of 14 amino acids. J lost 3 bases, V lost 7 bases, and 8 bases had no gene match. From germline, CDR1 is GTSNPN and CDR2 SVGIG (reference sequence). CDR3 loop: CAFDRDGANEKLFF. The CDR3 DNA is TGTGCCTTCGACAGGGACGGGGCTAATGAAAAACTGTTTTTT.

As DNA, the CDR3 is TGTGCCTGGAGTGGGGTAGCGGGAGGGCACACCGGGGAGCTGTTTTTT. Protein product: CAWSGVAGGHTGELFF. The chain joins TRBV30 to TRBJ2-2; TRBD2 agrees at 11 bases. Trimming at V came to 1 base and at J to 3 bases, leaving 4 bases not matched to a gene. This CDR3 contains 16 residues. CDR1 is GTSNPN, CDR2 SVGIG, per germline (reference sequence).

This clone was detected only once. The chain recombines TRBV11-2 with TRBJ2-1; 8 bases map to TRBD2. CDR3 length equals 15 residues. The J segment lost 4 bases and the V segment lost 5 bases, leaving 7 bases of the junction unmatched. The germline CDR1 and CDR2 sequences are SGHAT and FQNNGV. The CDR3 coding sequence is TGTGCCAGCAGCGGGGCAACTAGCGGTTACAATGAGCAGTTCTTC. This translates into CASSGATSGYNEQFF.

The table lists this clone with a few counts. For the CDR3, the DNA is TGTGCCATAGGGACTAGCGCTGAGCTTAGCACAGATACGCAGTATTTT. It yields the protein CAIGTSAELSTDTQYF. The chain has TRBV24-1 and TRBJ2-3; TRBD2 matches at 10 bases. This CDR3 has 16 amino acids. V lost 11 bases and J lost 0; bases outside the gene matches: 10. Germline values: CDR1 KGHDR, CDR2 SFDVKD.

V is TRBV12-3 or TRBV12-4 and J is TRBJ2-7; tentatively, D is TRBD1 (6 bases). The CDR3 spans 12 residues. The V gene lost 5 bases and the J gene lost 3 bases, with 8 bases spanning the gap. CDR3 DNA sequence: TGTGCCAGCAGTCCGGACAGCTACGAGCAGTACTTC. Amino acids: CASSPDSYEQYF.

The rearrangement uses TRBV2 and TRBJ1-6; 7 bases agree with TRBD1. After removal of 4 bases from V and 7 bases from J, the junction contained 10 bases not matched to a gene. Germline-derived CDR1 and CDR2 are SNHLY and FYNNEI. The CDR3 sequence is 16 residues long. For the CDR3, the DNA is TGTGCCAGCAGTGGCACTCCGGGACAGACAAATTCACCCCTCCACTTT. This translates into CASSGTPGQTNSPLHF.

The J gene is TRBJ1-2, the V gene TRBV27; TRBD1 matches at 7 bases. Trimming at V came to 6 bases and at J to 10 bases, leaving 17 bases not matched to a gene. Germline V gene data show CDR1 as MNHEY and CDR2 as SMNVEV (reference sequence). There are 15 residues in the CDR3. In DNA form, the CDR3 reads TGTGCCAGCAGACAAGCGACAGGGAAGGTTGGAAACTACACCTTC. As protein: CASRQATGKVGNYTF.

V usage is TRBV13 and J usage is TRBJ2-5; TRBD1 matches at 9 bases. J lost 5 bases, V lost 5 bases, and 6 bases had no gene match. The CDR3 has 14 amino acids. Germline CDR1 is PRHDT and CDR2 is FYEKMQ (reference sequence). CDR3 DNA: TGTGCCAGCAGCGTACAGGGGGCCCGGGAGACCCAGTACTTC. Its protein is CASSVQGARETQYF.

The V gene is TRBV6-5, the J gene TRBJ2-5; no clear D. CDR3 length: 11 amino acids. V was pared by 6 bases and J by 2 bases, with 4 bases between. Germline V gene lookup returns CDR1 MNHEY and CDR2 SVGAGI. CDR3 loop: CASSLQETQYF. In DNA, the CDR3 is TGTGCCAGCAGCCTACAAGAGACCCAGTACTTC.

The rearrangement uses TRBV12-3 or TRBV12-4 and TRBJ2-5; a weak D match, TRBD1 (6 bases). The CDR3 is 12 residues long. Trimming removed 6 bases from V and 1 base from J, with 6 bases in between. The chain's CDR3 is CASRGAQETQYF. The DNA for the CDR3 is TGTGCCAGCAGGGGGGCCCAAGAGACCCAGTACTTC.

The genes are TRBV18 and TRBJ2-7, with 8 bases lining up with TRBD2. V was clipped by 3 bases and J by 3 bases; unmatched bases: 7. The CDR3 has 15 amino acids. Germline values: CDR1 KGHSH, CDR2 LQKENI. The CDR3 spells CASSPKRLASYEQYF. In DNA, the CDR3 is TGTGCCAGCTCACCGAAGAGACTAGCGAGCTACGAGCAGTACTTC.

The chain carries TRBV4-2 and TRBJ1-1; TRBD1 matches at 9 bases. The CDR3 covers 17 residues. CDR1 LGHNA and CDR2 YNFKEQ come from the germline V gene. V trimming: 0 bases; J trimming: 4 bases; junction bases outside the gene matches: 9. The CDR3: CASSQETRTGEGTEAFF. The CDR3, as DNA: TGTGCCAGCAGCCAAGAAACTAGGACAGGGGAAGGCACTGAAGCTTTCTTT.

The chain couples TRBV7-2 to TRBJ2-7; 13 nucleotides agree with TRBD2. Losses at the gene ends were 2 bases for V and 0 bases for J; bases not matched to a gene: 7. Germline V gene lookup returns CDR1 SGHTA and CDR2 FQGNSA. CDR3 length equals 18 residues. Here the CDR3 reads CASSLPTSGGTSSYEQYF. In nucleotides, the CDR3 is TGTGCCAGCAGCTTACCGACTAGCGGGGGGACGAGCTCCTACGAGCAGTACTTC.

This sequence joins TRBV5-1 and TRBJ2-2, with 12 bases aligning to TRBD2. Germline CDR1 and CDR2: SGHRS and YFSETQ. Trimming at V came to 0 bases and at J to 6 bases, leaving 12 bases not matched to a gene. The CDR3 sequence is 19 residues long. The CDR3: CASSLVASGRAIMAGELFF. The DNA for the CDR3 is TGCGCCAGCAGCTTGGTTGCTAGCGGGAGGGCTATCATGGCCGGGGAGCTGTTTTTT.

The V and J genes are TRBV18 and TRBJ1-1; the D gene is possibly TRBD1 (5 bases). From germline, CDR1 is KGHSH and CDR2 LQKENI. Trimming left V 4 bases short and J 1 base short, with 10 bases between. The CDR3 length is 14 residues. The DNA of the CDR3 is TGTGCCAGCTCACTACAGGCAGGGAACACTGAAGCTTTCTTT. This codes for CASSLQAGNTEAFF.

V gene TRBV29-1 combines with J gene TRBJ2-3; TRBD1 matches at 9 bases. CDR3 length equals 16 residues. V was clipped by 0 bases and J by 9 bases; unmatched bases: 13. From germline, CDR1 is SQVTM and CDR2 ANQGSEA. The CDR3 reads CSVEEKTGGLGGTQYF. The CDR3 bases are TGCAGCGTTGAAGAGAAGACAGGGGGGCTTGGCGGAACGCAGTATTTT.

This clone is a singleton in its sample. In DNA, the CDR3 is TGTGCCAGCAGCTCCGACCTTGATAGCGGGAGGGTAAATGAGCAGTTCTTC. As protein: CASSSDLDSGRVNEQFF. The V gene is TRBV7-9, the J gene TRBJ2-1; 11 bases map to TRBD2. The CDR3 length is 17 residues. V shed 4 bases and J 7 bases; nucleotides not matched to a gene: 12. The V gene's germline CDR1 is SEHNR and CDR2 FQNEAQ (reference sequence).

J is TRBJ2-5 and V is TRBV19; TRBD1 agrees at 9 bases. CDR1 LNHDA and CDR2 SQIVND come from the germline V gene (reference sequence). The CDR3 is 16 amino acids. Trimming removed 6 bases from V and 5 bases from J; junction bases left unmatched: 13. This CDR3 is CASSFKDRGGLETQYF. CDR3 DNA sequence: TGTGCCAGTAGCTTTAAAGACAGGGGGGGTTTGGAGACCCAGTACTTC.

This clone was recorded once. V is TRBV5-1 and J is TRBJ1-1; D is ambiguous. Germline values: CDR1 SGHRS, CDR2 YFSETQ. Trimming cost V 0 bases and J 1 base, with 7 bases left between them. This CDR3 contains 14 residues. The CDR3 protein is CASSLGGRNTEAFF. CDR3 in DNA: TGCGCCAGCAGCTTGGGAGGCAGGAACACTGAAGCTTTCTTT. Together with reference TRBV5-1 and TRBJ1-1, the CDR3 gives the full variable domain: KAGVTQTPRYLIKTRGQQVTLSCSPISGHRSVSWYQQTPGQGLQFLFEYFSETQRNKGNFPGRFSGRQFSNSRSEMNVSTLELGDSALYLCASSLGGRNTEAFFGQGTRLTVV.

The genes are TRBV18 and TRBJ2-1, with D unclear. Trimming left V 4 bases short and J 5 bases short, with 18 bases between. The germline CDR1 and CDR2 sequences are KGHSH and LQKENI. This CDR3 region has 16 residues. The CDR3 DNA reads as TGTGCCAGCTCACTGCTGGCAGGCCTCAGTAACAATGAGCAGTTCTTC. This sequence encodes CASSLLAGLSNNEQFF.

This clone was observed a single time. The chain is built from TRBV5-1 and TRBJ2-1, with 15 positions matching TRBD2. Trimming cost V 4 bases and J 2 bases; bases outside gene matches: 7. The CDR3 has 18 residues. CDR1 SGHRS and CDR2 YFSETQ come from the germline V gene. CDR3 DNA: TGCGCCAGCAGCCTGGGACTAGCGGGAGGCGGGGCCTACAATGAGCAGTTCTTC. Protein: CASSLGLAGGGAYNEQFF.

The chain uses TRBV29-1 and TRBJ1-1; D perhaps matches TRBD1 (6 bases). The CDR3 sequence is 15 residues long. The V end lost 2 bases, the J end lost 3 bases, and 16 bases lay between the germline ends. Germline CDR1 reads SQVTM; CDR2 reads ANQGSEA. The CDR3 bases are TGCAGCGTTGAAAGGCAGGGGAGGGGGGACACTGAAGCTTTCTTT. It encodes CSVERQGRGDTEAFF.